The following is a TCR beta chain sequence with its context. No antigen is known for it. V was pared by 1 base and J by 3 bases, with 9 bases of the junction left unmatched. Germline-derived CDR1 and CDR2 are MGHRA and YSYEKL. The CDR3 is made up of 19 amino acids. TCRB CDR3 was amplified from 2 ug genomic DNA or less. The primer mix had 60 V beta and 13 J beta primers. Data came from immunoSEQ multiplex PCR; TCRdb stores just in-frame clones and leaves some out. Of approximately 90,000 clones in the sample, about 81% were seen once. This sample stems from a study of glioma-infiltrating T cells after dendritic cell vaccination. About the study: Between about 2003 and 2013, patients got autologous tumor lysate-pulsed dendritic cell vaccines.

Whole-study results and caveats: Few patients contributed both blood and tumor specimens.

Time point: after dendritic cell vaccination, including at tumor progression/relapse. The receptor comes from a human donor with glioblastoma. V and J are TRBV4-1 and TRBJ2-6; 10 bases fit TRBD1. The source was blood, collected after dendritic cell vaccination. In nucleotides, the CDR3 is TGCGCCAGCAGCCAAGCGGCGACAGGGGGCAGGAGTGGGGCCAACGTCCTGACTTTC. Protein: CASSQAATGGRSGANVLTF.